These T cell receptor beta chains were read from a single sample in a study of shared clonotypes between healthy human individuals. Method: immunoSEQ multiplex PCR; TCRdb's copy keeps in-frame clones and lacks some. The table records under 2,500,000 clones, nearly 97% of them present only once. Sequenced material: naive CD4+ T cells sorted from blood. All receptors derive from a man between 18 and 29 years old in good health. The CDR3 runs from the conserved cysteine through the conserved F or W. D genes are given only for firm matches.

DNA,CDR3,D,V,J
TGTGCCATCACCCTCGGACAGGGGGACGAGCAGTACTTC,CAITLGQGDEQYF,TRBD1,TRBV10-3,TRBJ2-7
TGCGCCAGCAGCTTAGAAGCGGGAGGGTACAATGAGCAGTTCTTC,CASSLEAGGYNEQFF,TRBD2,TRBV5-1,TRBJ2-1
TGTGCCAGCAGCCCCCCAGAGGGGGCCAACGTCCTGACTTTC,CASSPPEGANVLTF,NA,TRBV5-5,TRBJ2-6
TGTGCCAGCAGCGGAGGGCCGGGAGGTGGCTACACCTTC,CASSGGPGGGYTF,NA,TRBV9,TRBJ1-2
TGTGCCAGCACCCCCGGGGGGACAGGGCATCAGCCCCAGCATTTT,CASTPGGTGHQPQHF,TRBD1,TRBV6-1,TRBJ1-5
TGTGCCAGCAGCCAATCTCAAGAGACCCAGTACTTC,CASSQSQETQYF,NA,TRBV7-8,TRBJ2-5
TGCAGTGCTGGACAGGGGAGAGAGCAGTACTTC,CSAGQGREQYF,TRBD1,TRBV20-1,TRBJ2-7
TGTGCCAGCAGCGAACGACGGCCTAGTAACTATGGCTACACCTTC,CASSERRPSNYGYTF,NA,TRBV11-2,TRBJ1-2
TGTGCCAGCAGCCAAGCCCAGCGGGAGTACGAGCAGTACTTC,CASSQAQREYEQYF,TRBD2,TRBV6-6,TRBJ2-7
TGTGCCAGCAGCTTAGGGGGGAACAATCAGCCCCAGCATTTT,CASSLGGNNQPQHF,NA,TRBV7-8,TRBJ1-5
TGTGCCAGCAGTGAAATCAGGGCTGCCGGGGAGCTGTTTTTT,CASSEIRAAGELFF,NA,TRBV2,TRBJ2-2
TGTGCCAGCAGTGAAGATGCAGGGGTGACGGGGGCTTTCTTT,CASSEDAGVTGAFF,NA,TRBV6-1,TRBJ1-1
TGTGCCAGCAGCCCCGGTGTCCGTAGCGGTTTATTATTCTTC,CASSPGVRSGLLFF,NA,TRBV7-2,TRBJ2-7
TGCGCCAGCAGCGCGGGACAGGGCGGCCGGGAGCTGTTTTTT,CASSAGQGGRELFF,TRBD1,TRBV5-1,TRBJ2-2